Listed below are T cell receptor beta chains from one sample, sequenced in a study of T cell changes during pregnancy in multiple sclerosis. The table came from immunoSEQ multiplex PCR; TCRdb's copy has only in-frame clones and leaves some out. The sample shows about 36,000 clones, around 91% of them seen only once. The sequences come from CD4+ T cells from peripheral blood mononuclear cells, collected in the second trimester of pregnancy. The receptors were sampled from a female donor in good health, enrolled as a control in a pregnancy study. CDR3s include the opening cysteine and the closing phenylalanine or tryptophan. Fields, in order: J gene, CDR3 length, clone size, D gene, V gene, CDR3 DNA, CDR3 protein. D genes are given only for firm matches. Expanded clones are given a class, and other clones once, few, many or no size at all.

>TRBJ2-1|13|NA|NA|TRBV10-3
TGTGCCACTTTGGAGGCCTACTACAATGAGCAGTTCTTC
CATLEAYYNEQFF
>TRBJ1-1|15|NA|TRBD1|TRBV7-2
TGTGCCAGCAGCTTTGAGAACAGGGGGCGCCCCGAAGCTTTCTTT
CASSFENRGRPEAFF
>TRBJ2-7|14|few|NA|TRBV4-1
TGCGCCAGCAGCCCCCCTTTGCGGGGCGACGAGCAGTACTTC
CASSPPLRGDEQYF
>TRBJ2-7|17|NA|NA|TRBV7-3
TGTGCCAGCAGCTTAATCGGCGGGGGCGGAAACGGGTACGAGCAGTACTTC
CASSLIGGGGNGYEQYF
>TRBJ2-7|15|NA|NA|TRBV21-1
TGTGCCATCGGACTAGCGGGAGTTAACTCCTACGAGCAGTACTTC
CAIGLAGVNSYEQYF
>TRBJ1-2|13|NA|NA|TRBV25-1
TGTGCCAGCAGCCCGGTAGCTAACTATGGCTACACCTTC
CASSPVANYGYTF
>TRBJ2-5|13|NA|NA|TRBV4-2
TGTGCCAGCAGCCAAGATCCCTCGGTGACCCAGTACTTC
CASSQDPSVTQYF
>TRBJ2-7|11|once|NA|TRBV29-1
TGCAGCGTTGGGGCCTACTACGAGCAGTACTTC
CSVGAYYEQYF
>TRBJ1-2|14|NA|TRBD1|TRBV2
TGTGCCAGCCTAGAGGACAGGGGTAGAGATGGCTACACCTTC
CASLEDRGRDGYTF
>TRBJ2-7|14|NA|TRBD2|TRBV6-1
TGTGCCAGCAGTGAACCCAGCGGGAGTAACGAGCAGTACTTC
CASSEPSGSNEQYF
>TRBJ1-2|15|once|NA|TRBV10-1
TGCGCCAGCAGTGAGTCGATTGGCGGGGTCGGTGGCTACACCTTC
CASSESIGGVGGYTF
>TRBJ1-1|15|NA|NA|TRBV7-9
TGTGCCAGCAGCTCCAGAAGCGGGATGAACACTGAAGCTTTCTTT
CASSSRSGMNTEAFF